Listed here are 11 T cell receptor beta chains from one sample, sequenced in a study of T cell responses to AZD1222 COVID-19 vaccine. TCRdb keeps only in-frame clones here, not all; method: immunoSEQ multiplex PCR. The top ten hold approximately 17% of the sample, which has some 150,000 clones, about 88% seen once. This sample comprised peripheral blood, obtained on day 0 of AZD1222 vaccination. These receptors originate from an adult in good health.

The genes are TRBV12-3 or TRBV12-4 and TRBJ2-7; D not resolved. The CDR3 sequence is 11 residues long. Trimming took off 2 bases at V and 5 bases at J, with 4 bases between the two ends. The CDR3 here is CASSLSHEQYF. DNA for the CDR3: TGTGCCAGCAGTTTAAGCCACGAGCAGTACTTC.

On this clone itself: In the same sample, other DNA sequences code for this CDR3. The rearrangement uses TRBV18 and TRBJ2-5; no clear D. CDR3 length: 11 residues. Germline CDR1 reads KGHSH; CDR2 reads LQKENI. Trimming pared 6 bases from V and 3 bases from J, leaving 5 bases between. Written as DNA, the CDR3 is TGTGCCAGCTCCGCTGAAGAGACCCAGTACTTC. Protein product: CASSAEETQYF.

This clone appeared a single time. V gene TRBV25-1 combines with J gene TRBJ1-1; D is perhaps TRBD1 (6 bases). Germline assignment: CDR1 MGHDK and CDR2 SYGVNS. V was trimmed by 8 bases and J by 8 bases, leaving 12 bases between them. CDR3 length: 11 residues. CDR3 loop: CASSRQEEAFF. Written as DNA, the CDR3 is TGTGCCAGCTCTAGACAGGAAGAAGCTTTCTTT.

The chain links TRBV19 to TRBJ2-1; 9 bases map to TRBD2. Per the germline V gene, CDR1 is LNHDA and CDR2 is SQIVND (reference sequence). Losses at the gene ends were 0 bases for V and 8 bases for J; bases not matched to a gene: 5. The CDR3 contains 15 residues. DNA of the CDR3: TGTGCCAGTAGTATAGAGGGACTAGCTGGCGATGAGCAGTTCTTC. Translation: CASSIEGLAGDEQFF. Drawing the rest from reference TRBV19 and TRBJ2-1, the complete variable domain is DGGITQSPKYLFRKEGQNVTLSCEQNLNHDAMYWYRQDPGQGLRLIYYSQIVNDFQKGDIAEGYSVSREKKESFPLTVTSAQKNPTAFYLCASSIEGLAGDEQFFGPGTRLTVL.

The chain links TRBV25-1 to TRBJ2-7, with TRBD1 identical over 7 bases. V was clipped by 8 bases and J by 2 bases; unmatched bases: 6. The CDR3 is 13 amino acids. CDR1 and CDR2 (germline): MGHDK, SYGVNS. The DNA of the CDR3 is TGTGCCAGCTCAGGACAGGCGACCTACGAGCAGTACTTC. It is translated as CASSGQATYEQYF.

The chain employs TRBV7-8 and TRBJ1-3; the D gene is possibly TRBD1 (5 bases). The CDR3 spans 17 residues. Germline-derived CDR1 and CDR2 are SGHVS and FQNEAQ. V was trimmed by 6 bases and J by 4 bases, leaving 22 bases between them. CDR3 residues: CASRGDKERGLGNTIYF. CDR3 DNA: TGTGCCAGCAGGGGGGATAAAGAAAGGGGATTAGGAAACACCATATATTTT.

This clone has just one count. The J gene is TRBJ1-2, the V gene TRBV7-3; D unresolved. V dropped 2 bases and J dropped 8 bases, with 12 bases sitting between them. This CDR3 comprises 13 residues. CDR1 SGHTA and CDR2 FQGTGA come from the germline V gene. CDR3 in amino acids: CASSLQQSGGYTF. CDR3 DNA sequence: TGTGCCAGCAGCTTACAACAGAGCGGGGGCTACACCTTC.

This chain joins TRBV7-9 and TRBJ1-2; the match to TRBD1 covers 11 bases. CDR3 size: 16 residues. Germline-derived CDR1 and CDR2 are SEHNR and FQNEAQ (reference sequence). The J segment lost 2 bases and the V segment lost 1 base, leaving 3 bases of the junction unmatched. The DNA of the CDR3 is TGTGCCAGCAGCTTAGAGGGGGACAGGGGGAACTATGGCTACACCTTC. The encoded protein is CASSLEGDRGNYGYTF.

This clone appeared a few times. The CDR3 spells CASTAGRAEAFF. CDR3 coding DNA: TGTGCCAGTACCGCGGGTCGGGCTGAAGCTTTCTTT. The chain joins TRBV19 to TRBJ1-1; D uncertain. CDR3 length: 12 residues. Trimming took off 7 bases at V and 6 bases at J, with 12 bases between the two ends. Germline values: CDR1 LNHDA, CDR2 SQIVND (reference sequence).

The rearrangement links TRBV21-1 to TRBJ1-2. TRBV21-1 counts as a pseudogene. This CDR3 contains 16 residues. The CDR3 loop reads CASSKIGGLSNYGYTF. CDR3 nucleotides: TGTGCCAGCAGCAAAATAGGCGGACTGTCCAACTATGGCTACACCTTC.

The chain links TRBV9 to TRBJ2-1; 8 positions agree with TRBD1. Germline V gene lookup returns CDR1 SGDLS and CDR2 YYNGEE. With 0 bases clipped from V and 8 bases from J, the junction kept 16 bases outside the gene matches. The CDR3 sequence is 18 residues long. The CDR3 loop reads CASSVATLTGGEKDEQFF. CDR3 DNA sequence: TGTGCCAGCAGCGTAGCTACCCTCACAGGGGGTGAAAAAGATGAGCAGTTCTTC.